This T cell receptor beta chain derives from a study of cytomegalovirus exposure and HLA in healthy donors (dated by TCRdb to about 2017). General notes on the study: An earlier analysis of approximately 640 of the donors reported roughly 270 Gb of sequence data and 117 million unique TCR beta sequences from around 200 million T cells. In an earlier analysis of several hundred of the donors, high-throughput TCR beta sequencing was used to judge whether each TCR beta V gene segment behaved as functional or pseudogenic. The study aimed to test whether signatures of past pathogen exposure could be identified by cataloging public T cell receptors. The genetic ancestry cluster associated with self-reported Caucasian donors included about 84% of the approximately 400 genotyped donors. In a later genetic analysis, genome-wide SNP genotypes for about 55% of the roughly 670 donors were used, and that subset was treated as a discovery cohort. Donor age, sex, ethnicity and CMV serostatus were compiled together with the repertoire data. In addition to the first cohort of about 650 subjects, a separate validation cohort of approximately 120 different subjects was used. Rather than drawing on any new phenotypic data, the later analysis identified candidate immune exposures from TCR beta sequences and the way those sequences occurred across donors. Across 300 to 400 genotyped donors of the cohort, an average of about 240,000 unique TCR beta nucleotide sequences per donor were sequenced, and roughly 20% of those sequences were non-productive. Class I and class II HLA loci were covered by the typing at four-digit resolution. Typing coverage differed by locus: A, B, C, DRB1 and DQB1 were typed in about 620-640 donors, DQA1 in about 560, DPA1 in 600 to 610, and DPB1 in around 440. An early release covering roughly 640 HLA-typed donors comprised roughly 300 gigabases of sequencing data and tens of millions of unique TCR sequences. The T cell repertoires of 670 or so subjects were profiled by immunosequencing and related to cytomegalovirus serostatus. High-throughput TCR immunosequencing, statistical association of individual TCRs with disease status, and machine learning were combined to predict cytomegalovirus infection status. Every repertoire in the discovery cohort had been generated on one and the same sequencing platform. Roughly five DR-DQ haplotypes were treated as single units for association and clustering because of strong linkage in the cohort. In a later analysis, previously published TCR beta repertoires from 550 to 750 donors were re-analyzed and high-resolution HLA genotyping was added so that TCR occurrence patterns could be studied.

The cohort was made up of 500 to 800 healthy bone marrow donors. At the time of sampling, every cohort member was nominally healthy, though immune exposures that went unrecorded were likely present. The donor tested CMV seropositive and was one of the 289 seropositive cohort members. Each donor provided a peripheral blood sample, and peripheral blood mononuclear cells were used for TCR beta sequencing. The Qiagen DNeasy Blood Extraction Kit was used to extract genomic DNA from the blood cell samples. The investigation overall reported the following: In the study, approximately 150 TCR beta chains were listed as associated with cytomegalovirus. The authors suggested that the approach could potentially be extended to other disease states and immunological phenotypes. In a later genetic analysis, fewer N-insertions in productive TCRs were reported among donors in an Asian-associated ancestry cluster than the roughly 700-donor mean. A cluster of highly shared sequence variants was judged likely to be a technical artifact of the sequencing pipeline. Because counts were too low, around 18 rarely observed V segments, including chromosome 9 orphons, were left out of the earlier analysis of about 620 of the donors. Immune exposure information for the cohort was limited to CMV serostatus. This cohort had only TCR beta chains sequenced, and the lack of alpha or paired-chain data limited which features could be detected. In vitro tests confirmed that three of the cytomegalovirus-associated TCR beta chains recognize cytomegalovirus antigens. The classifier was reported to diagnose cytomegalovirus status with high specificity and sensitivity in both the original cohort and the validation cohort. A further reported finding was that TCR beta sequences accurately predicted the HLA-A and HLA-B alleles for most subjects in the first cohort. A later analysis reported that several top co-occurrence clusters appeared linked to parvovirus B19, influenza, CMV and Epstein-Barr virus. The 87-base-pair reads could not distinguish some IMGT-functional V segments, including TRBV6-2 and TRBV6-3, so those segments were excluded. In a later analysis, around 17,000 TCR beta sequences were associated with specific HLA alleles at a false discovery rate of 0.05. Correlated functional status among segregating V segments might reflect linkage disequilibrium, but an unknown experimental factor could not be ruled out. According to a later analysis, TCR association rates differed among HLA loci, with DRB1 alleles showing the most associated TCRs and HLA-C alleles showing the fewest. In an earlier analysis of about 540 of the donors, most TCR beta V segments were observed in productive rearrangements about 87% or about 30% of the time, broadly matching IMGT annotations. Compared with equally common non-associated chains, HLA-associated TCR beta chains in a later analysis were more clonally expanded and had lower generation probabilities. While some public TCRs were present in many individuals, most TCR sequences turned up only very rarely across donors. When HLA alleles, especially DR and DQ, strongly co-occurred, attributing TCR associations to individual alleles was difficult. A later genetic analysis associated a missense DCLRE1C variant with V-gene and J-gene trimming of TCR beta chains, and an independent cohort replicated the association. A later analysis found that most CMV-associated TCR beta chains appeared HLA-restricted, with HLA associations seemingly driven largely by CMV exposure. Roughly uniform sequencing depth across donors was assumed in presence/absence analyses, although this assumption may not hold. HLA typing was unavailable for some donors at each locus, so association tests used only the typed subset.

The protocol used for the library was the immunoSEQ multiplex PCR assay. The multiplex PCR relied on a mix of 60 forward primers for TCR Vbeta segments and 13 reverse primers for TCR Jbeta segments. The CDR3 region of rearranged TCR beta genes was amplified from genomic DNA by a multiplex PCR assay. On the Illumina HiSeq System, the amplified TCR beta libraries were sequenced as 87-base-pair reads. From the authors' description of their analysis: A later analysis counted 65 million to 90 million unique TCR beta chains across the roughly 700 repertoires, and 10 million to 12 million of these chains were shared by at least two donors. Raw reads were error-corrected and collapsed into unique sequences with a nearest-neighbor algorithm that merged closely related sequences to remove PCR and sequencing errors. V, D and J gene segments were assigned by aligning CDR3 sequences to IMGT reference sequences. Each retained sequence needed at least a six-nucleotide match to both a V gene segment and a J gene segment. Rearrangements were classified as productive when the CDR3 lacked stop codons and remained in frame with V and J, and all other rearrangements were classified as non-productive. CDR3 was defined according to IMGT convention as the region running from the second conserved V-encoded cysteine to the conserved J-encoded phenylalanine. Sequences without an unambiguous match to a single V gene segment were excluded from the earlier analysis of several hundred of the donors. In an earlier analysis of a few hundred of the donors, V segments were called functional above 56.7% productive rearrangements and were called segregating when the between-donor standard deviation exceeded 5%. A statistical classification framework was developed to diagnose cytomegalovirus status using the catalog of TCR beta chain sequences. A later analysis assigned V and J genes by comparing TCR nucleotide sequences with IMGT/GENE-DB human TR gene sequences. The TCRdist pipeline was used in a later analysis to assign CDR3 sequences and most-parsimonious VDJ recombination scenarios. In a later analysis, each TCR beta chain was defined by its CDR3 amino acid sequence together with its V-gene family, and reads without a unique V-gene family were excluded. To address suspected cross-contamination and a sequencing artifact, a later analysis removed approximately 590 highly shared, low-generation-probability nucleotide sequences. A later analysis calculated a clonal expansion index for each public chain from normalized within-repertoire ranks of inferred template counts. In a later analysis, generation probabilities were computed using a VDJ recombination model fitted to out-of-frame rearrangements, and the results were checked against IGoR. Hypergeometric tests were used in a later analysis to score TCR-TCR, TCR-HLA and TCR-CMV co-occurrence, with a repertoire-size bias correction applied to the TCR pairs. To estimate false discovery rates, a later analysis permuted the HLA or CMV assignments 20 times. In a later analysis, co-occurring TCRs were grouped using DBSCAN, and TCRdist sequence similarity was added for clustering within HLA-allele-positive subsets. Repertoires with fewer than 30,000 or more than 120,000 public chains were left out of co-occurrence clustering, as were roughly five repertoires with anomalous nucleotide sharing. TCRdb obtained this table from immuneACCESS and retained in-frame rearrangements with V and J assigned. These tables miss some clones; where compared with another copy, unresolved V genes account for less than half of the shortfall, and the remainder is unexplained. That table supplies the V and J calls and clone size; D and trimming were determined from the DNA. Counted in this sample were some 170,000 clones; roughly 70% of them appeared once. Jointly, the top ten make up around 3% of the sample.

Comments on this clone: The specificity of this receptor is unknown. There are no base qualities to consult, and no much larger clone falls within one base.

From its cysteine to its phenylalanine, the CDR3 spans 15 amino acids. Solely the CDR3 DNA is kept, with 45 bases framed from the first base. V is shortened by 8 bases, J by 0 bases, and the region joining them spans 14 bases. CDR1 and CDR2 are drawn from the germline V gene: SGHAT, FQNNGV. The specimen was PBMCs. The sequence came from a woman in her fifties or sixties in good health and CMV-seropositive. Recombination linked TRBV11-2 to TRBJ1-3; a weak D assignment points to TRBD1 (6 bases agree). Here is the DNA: TGTGCCAGCCAGGGGTGGAGAGGCTCTGGAAACACCATATATTTT. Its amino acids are CASQGWRGSGNTIYF.